This TCR beta chain is from a study of T-cell memory formation after mild COVID-19. Using its own MiXCR run on the 5' RACE reads, TCRdb lists one record per CDR3 protein. Of about 290,000 distinct CDR3 sequences in the sample, approximately 15% were seen once. The CDR3 is 14 residues long. V lost 7 bases and J lost 5; bases outside the gene matches: 9. This TCR was sampled from a man between 18 and 35 years old who had mild COVID-19 (a few samples of this study predate the infection). Cell type and time point are not known. V and J are TRBV12-3 or TRBV12-4 and TRBJ2-5, with TRBD2 matching 8 bases. What was sequenced was PBMCs or a T cell subset sorted from them (not recorded which). The CDR3 DNA is TGTGCCAGCATCCCGGGACTAGGGTGGGAGACCCAGTACTTC. Its translation is CASIPGLGWETQYF.